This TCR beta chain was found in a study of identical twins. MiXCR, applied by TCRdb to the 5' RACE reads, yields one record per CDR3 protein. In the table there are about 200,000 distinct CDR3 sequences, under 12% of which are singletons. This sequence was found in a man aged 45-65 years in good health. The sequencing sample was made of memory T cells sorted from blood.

The CDR3, as DNA: TGCAGCGTTGAAAGGGCCGCAGGTGTCCTAGCGGGCTCCTACAATGAGCAGTTCTTC. Translated: CSVERAAGVLAGSYNEQFF. The rearrangement links TRBV29-1 to TRBJ2-1; 8 nucleotides match TRBD2. Germline-derived CDR1 and CDR2 are SQVTM and ANQGSEA. Trimming removed 2 bases from V and 0 bases from J; junction bases left unmatched: 15. The CDR3 contains 19 residues.